One sample yielded the 11 T cell receptor beta chains listed below, sequenced in a study of tumor-infiltrating lymphocytes in primary liver carcinoma. Blood RNA originated from unsorted whole blood, with germline DNA additionally extracted. Starting from roughly 540 ng of total RNA, TCR beta cDNA was produced with a primer in the constant region. Libraries of TCR beta came from three nested multiplex PCR rounds with slightly modified ARM-PCR. The first two PCR rounds used TRBV1-TRBV30 primers with a Cbeta primer, roughly 10 cycles each. TCRdb re-called the multiplex PCR reads with MiXCR, one entry per CDR3 protein. The table records 250,000 to 350,000 distinct CDR3 sequences, almost 60% of them present only once. The sequencing input was peripheral blood. These receptors all stem from a woman aged 25 to 39 with primary liver carcinoma and hepatitis B virus infection.

Turning to this clonotype: A much larger clone is a single base away; this may be a read error. This sequence joins TRBV6-5 and TRBJ2-2; the match to TRBD1 covers 8 bases. Looked up from germline, CDR1 is MNHEY and CDR2 is SVGAGI. CDR3 size: 16 residues. J was trimmed by 5 bases and V by 7 bases; bases with no gene match: 12. The CDR3 region has the DNA TGTGCCAGCAAGATGGCCGTGACAGGGGTGACCGGGGAGCTGTTTTTT. Translation gives CASKMAVTGVTGELFF.

A word on this clonotype: A much more abundant neighbour one base away suggests this may be a read error. The V and J genes are TRBV6-2 or TRBV6-3 and TRBJ2-1, with TRBD2 matching over 9 bases. J was trimmed by 5 bases and V by 8 bases; bases with no gene match: 13. Germline V CDR1 and CDR2: MNHEY, SVGEGT. The CDR3 extends over 16 amino acids. CDR3 nucleotides: TGTGCCAGCGTTAAGACGGGCGGGAGGGCCAACAATGAGCAGTTCTTC. This codes for CASVKTGGRANNEQFF.

Notes on this clonotype: It may be a read error: a sequence one base away is much more abundant. V and J are TRBV6-5 and TRBJ2-1; TRBD2 might be the D (5 bases). This CDR3 spans 15 amino acids. The V end was cut by 0 bases, the J end by 12 bases, with 18 bases between. Germline V gives CDR1 MNHEY, CDR2 SVGAGI. The CDR3: CASSYSAEITSPQFF. DNA of the CDR3: TGTGCCAGCAGTTACTCCGCCGAAATTACTAGTCCGCAGTTCTTC.

About this clonotype itself: A much bigger clone sits one base away, suggesting this may be a read error. CDR3 amino acids: CVSSQVGSGTGELFF. Here the CDR3 DNA reads TGCGTCAGCAGCCAAGTTGGTAGCGGGACCGGGGAGCTGTTTTTT. This chain links TRBV4-1 with TRBJ2-2; 7 bases are a match to TRBD2. This CDR3 is built from 15 residues. Germline V CDR1 and CDR2: MGHRA, YSYEKL.

This clonotype was found a few times. The gene calls are TRBV28 and TRBJ2-7; 10 nucleotides align to TRBD2. The V segment lost 4 bases and the J segment 10 bases; nucleotides outside the gene matches: 7. The V gene's germline CDR1 is MDHEN and CDR2 SYDVKM. The CDR3 spans 13 residues. The CDR3 sequence: CASSSSGRSDQYF. CDR3 nucleotide sequence: TGTGCCAGCAGTTCTAGCGGGAGAAGTGACCAGTACTTC.

As for this clonotype: An end of the junction does not agree with germline; a read error may underlie this. The gene calls are TRBV10-2 and TRBJ2-7; possibly TRBD1 for D (6 bases). Germline assignment: CDR1 WSHSY and CDR2 SAAADI. The CDR3 has 14 amino acids. The CDR3 is CANRRTANSYGQYF. In nucleotides, the CDR3 is TGCGCCAACAGAAGGACAGCCAATTCCTACGGGCAGTACTTC.

Remarks on this clonotype: A junction boundary mismatches the germline segment, possibly from a read error. V is TRBV29-1 and J is TRBJ1-5, with unresolved D. Germline lookup yields CDR1 SQVTM and CDR2 ANQGSEA. The CDR3 has 13 residues. Here the CDR3 DNA reads TGCAGCGTCCTTATAAATCAAAATCAGCCTCAGCATTTT. Its protein is CSVLINQNQPQHF. The variable domain in full, completed from reference TRBV29-1 and TRBJ1-5, reads SAVISQKPSRDICQRGTSLTIQCQVDSQVTMMFWYRQQPGQSLTLIATANQGSEATYESGFVIDKFPISRPNLTFSTLTVSNMSPEDSSIYLCSVLINQNQPQHFGDGTRLSIL.

With respect to this clonotype: A read error may explain this, as a much larger clone is one base away. J is TRBJ1-2 and V is TRBV6-6, with D unclear. The germline gives CDR1 MNHNY, CDR2 SVGAGI (reference sequence). The CDR3 has 10 amino acids. In nucleotides, the CDR3 is TGTGCCAGCAGACGGTATGGCTGCACCTTC. The encoded protein is CASRRYGCTF.

This clonotype was found once. Just one base apart from a much larger clone, this may be a read error. The rearrangement joins TRBV6-1 to TRBJ2-6; possibly TRBD1 for D (5 bases). This CDR3 comprises 15 residues. The germline V gene encodes CDR1 MNHNS and CDR2 SASEGT. CDR3 sequence: CASRATGAGANVLIF. The CDR3 coding sequence is TGTGCCAGTAGAGCTACAGGTGCTGGGGCCAACGTCCTGATTTTC.

This clonotype appeared a single time. This likely comes from a read error, as the CDR3 has no conserved phenylalanine or tryptophan at its end. V gene TRBV29-1 combines with J gene TRBJ2-1; 8 nucleotides align to TRBD2. Looked up from germline, CDR1 is SQVTM and CDR2 is ANQGSEA. The CDR3 runs to 15 residues. The CDR3, as DNA: TGCAGCATTGAAGGCCTAGCGGGTAGTAACAATGAGCAGTTCTCC. Amino acids: CSIEGLAGSNNEQFS.

This clonotype was seen ten or more times. The genes are TRBV6-5 and TRBJ2-7; D might be TRBD1 (6 bases). The V end lost 1 base, the J end lost 2 bases, and 9 bases lay between the germline ends. The CDR3 is made up of 14 amino acids. Germline V gene data show CDR1 as MNHEY and CDR2 as SVGAGI. The CDR3 sequence is CASSYYRTAYEQYF. The CDR3 coding sequence is TGTGCCAGCAGTTACTATCGGACAGCCTACGAGCAGTACTTC.